The 4 T cell receptor beta chains presented below share a single source sample, sequenced in a study of blood T cell repertoires in COVID-19. Clones were sequenced by immunoSEQ multiplex PCR, and TCRdb holds only the in-frame ones, with some missing. Of hundreds of thousands of clones listed, 75% to 90% were seen once; the top ten hold roughly 1%. Sequencing was carried out using PBMCs or T cells enriched from blood (not recorded which). The receptors come from a man younger than 30 who had recovered from COVID-19.

J is TRBJ1-6 and V is TRBV5-1; 7 positions agree with TRBD1. V was pared by 1 base and J by 7 bases, with 5 bases of the junction left unmatched. Germline-derived CDR1 and CDR2 are SGHRS and YFSETQ. CDR3 size: 15 residues. In DNA form, the CDR3 reads TGCGCCAGCAGCTTGACAGGGGAAGGAAATTCACCCCTCCACTTT. Translation gives CASSLTGEGNSPLHF.

The chain combines TRBV10-1 with TRBJ2-7, with TRBD2 matching over 9 bases. Germline V gene data show CDR1 as WNHNN and CDR2 as SYGVQD (reference sequence). The CDR3 loop spans 14 amino acids. V dropped 2 bases and J dropped 6; count of bases not matched to a gene: 5. Here the CDR3 DNA reads TGCGCCAGCAGTGAGAGCGGGGGGTCCGGCGAGCAGTACTTC. Amino acids: CASSESGGSGEQYF.

The chain joins TRBV19 to TRBJ2-2, with D hard to call. The V end was cut by 6 bases, the J end by 3 bases, with 11 bases between. The CDR3 is made up of 14 amino acids. In germline, CDR1 is LNHDA, CDR2 SQIVND (reference sequence). The CDR3 spells CASSLAADTGELFF. CDR3 DNA sequence: TGTGCCAGTAGCCTGGCGGCGGACACCGGGGAGCTGTTTTTT.

The rearrangement uses TRBV27 and TRBJ1-1; TRBD1 agrees at 8 bases. The CDR3 sequence is 15 residues long. CDR1 is MNHEY and CDR2 is SMNVEV in the germline V gene (reference sequence). V shed 5 bases and J 1 base; nucleotides not matched to a gene: 6. The CDR3 loop reads CASSTRGTGNTEAFF. In DNA, the CDR3 is TGTGCCAGCAGTACACGCGGGACAGGGAACACTGAAGCTTTCTTT.